This T cell receptor beta chain was found in a study of spatial heterogeneity in lung cancer. Study summary: Sequences of the beta chain were consistently detected in greater numbers than alpha-chain sequences.

Germline CDR1 reads MDHEN; CDR2 reads SYDVKM. V lost 3 bases and J lost 0; bases outside the gene matches: 13. The CDR3 extends over 20 amino acids. This clonotype was counted at least ten times. TCRdb reanalysed the 5' RACE reads using MiXCR and keeps one entry per CDR3 protein. The repertoire holds more than 60,000 distinct CDR3 sequences, with approximately 6% as singletons. The sample's time point: sample taken at primary tumor resection. Unsorted whole RNA of tumor, nontumor lung or frozen PBMC was sequenced. The rearrangement uses TRBV28 and TRBJ2-6; 8 positions agree with TRBD2. Sequences were derived from PBMCs, sampled at surgery. The sequence was collected from a female donor with early-stage non-small cell lung cancer. CDR3 nucleotide sequence: TGTGCCAGCAGTTTCCTACCTAGCGGGTACGCCCACTCTGGGGCCAACGTCCTGACTTTC. It yields the protein CASSFLPSGYAHSGANVLTF.